This T cell receptor (beta chain) emerged from a study of Ad26.COV2.S vaccination and SARS-CoV-2 variants. Study background: Dosing was one shot or two shots 56 days apart.

Germline V gives CDR1 SGHAT, CDR2 FQNNGV. V shed 2 bases and J shed 0 bases, with 4 bases lying between them. The CDR3 is 13 residues long. Clones were read by immunoSEQ multiplex PCR, and TCRdb kept only the in-frame ones, dropping some. This sample has over 450,000 clones, with about nine tenths found just once. This clone was picked up one time. As to treatment: some 20 received Ad26.COV2.S at low or high dose, single or two shots; 5 received placebo; per-sample allocation not given. Samples were taken on day 63 after the first vaccine or placebo injection. The source of this sequence is a person between 18 and 59 years old who received the Ad26.COV2.S COVID-19 vaccine or a placebo. The chain carries TRBV11-2 and TRBJ1-1, with no clear D. The sample was peripheral blood, taken in a trial of Ad26.COV2.S vaccine versus placebo. For the CDR3, the DNA is TGTGCCAGCAGCTTAAGGGTGAACACTGAAGCTTTCTTT. Its protein product is CASSLRVNTEAFF.